The T cell receptor (beta chain) described here comes from a study of blood T cell repertoires in COVID-19. Overall study context: The United States, Italy and Spain supplied acute and convalescent COVID-19 samples. Sample material is recorded as cDNA or gDNA derived from T cells, B-cell-depleted T cells, or PBMCs.

Original methodology: Estimation of nucleated cell counts was performed using reference gene primer amplification. Profiling relied on immunoSEQ multiplex PCR, and the TCRdb table lists in-frame clones only, not all of them. The V and J calls and clone size are taken from that table; D and trimming were inferred from the DNA. The sample contains hundreds of thousands of clones, 85% to 90% of which appear only once. This study enrolled people aged about 18 to 90 from about 24 US geographic areas. V dropped 3 bases and J dropped 5 bases, with 10 bases sitting between them. The V gene's germline CDR1 is DFQATT and CDR2 SNEGSKA (reference sequence). The CDR3 is made up of 12 amino acids. This clone was seen more than once but under ten times.

The sample comprised PBMCs or T cells enriched from blood (not recorded which). The chain employs TRBV20-1 and TRBJ1-1, with D unresolved. The receptor comes from a man aged 25 to 40 who had recovered from COVID-19. CDR3 coding DNA: TGCAGTGCTAGTCTAGGGAGGACTGAAGCTTTCTTT. Translated: CSASLGRTEAFF.